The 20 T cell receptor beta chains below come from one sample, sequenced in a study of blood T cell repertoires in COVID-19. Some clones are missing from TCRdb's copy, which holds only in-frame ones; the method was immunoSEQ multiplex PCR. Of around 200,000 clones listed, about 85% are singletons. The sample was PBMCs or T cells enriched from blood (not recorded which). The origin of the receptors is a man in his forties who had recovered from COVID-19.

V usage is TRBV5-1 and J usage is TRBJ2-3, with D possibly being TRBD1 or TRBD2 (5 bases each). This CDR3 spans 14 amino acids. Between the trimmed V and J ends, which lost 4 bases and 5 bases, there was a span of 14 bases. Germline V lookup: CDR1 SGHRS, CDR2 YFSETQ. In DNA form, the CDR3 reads TGCGCCAGCAGCCTGGACAAGAGCGGAGATACGCAGTATTTT. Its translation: CASSLDKSGDTQYF.

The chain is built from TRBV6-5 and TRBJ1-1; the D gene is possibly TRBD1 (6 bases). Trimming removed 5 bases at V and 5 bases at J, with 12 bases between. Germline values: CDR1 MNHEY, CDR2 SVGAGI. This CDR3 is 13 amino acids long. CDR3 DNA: TGTGCCAGCAGTCGCCCCGGACAGACTGAAGCTTTCTTT. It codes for CASSRPGQTEAFF.

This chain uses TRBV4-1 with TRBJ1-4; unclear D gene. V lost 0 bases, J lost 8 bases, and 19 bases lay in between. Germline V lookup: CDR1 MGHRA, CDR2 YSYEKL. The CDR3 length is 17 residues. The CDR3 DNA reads TGCGCCAGCAGCCAAGAAGCGGGAGACCGGACCATAGAAAAACTGTTTTTT. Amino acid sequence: CASSQEAGDRTIEKLFF.

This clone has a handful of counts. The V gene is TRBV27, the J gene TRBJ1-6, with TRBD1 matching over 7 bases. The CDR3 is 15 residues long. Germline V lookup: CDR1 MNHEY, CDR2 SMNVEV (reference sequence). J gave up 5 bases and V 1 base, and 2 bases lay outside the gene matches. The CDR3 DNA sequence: TGTGCCAGCAGTTTATGGGGACAGAATAATTCACCCCTCCACTTT. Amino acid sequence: CASSLWGQNNSPLHF.

CDR3 amino acids: CATMIGTGQNTEAFF. In nucleotides, the CDR3 is TGTGCCACCATGATTGGGACAGGCCAGAACACTGAAGCTTTCTTT. The V and J genes are TRBV24-1 and TRBJ1-1; 8 positions agree with TRBD1. Germline assignment: CDR1 KGHDR and CDR2 SFDVKD. V lost 8 bases, J lost 1 base, and 8 bases stayed unmatched. The CDR3 spans 15 residues.

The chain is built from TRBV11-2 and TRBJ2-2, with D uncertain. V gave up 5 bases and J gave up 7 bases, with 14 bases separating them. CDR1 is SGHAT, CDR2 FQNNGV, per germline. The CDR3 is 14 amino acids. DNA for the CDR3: TGTGCCAGCAGCCATCCCTTTCACGGCGGGGAGCTGTTTTTT. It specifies CASSHPFHGGELFF.

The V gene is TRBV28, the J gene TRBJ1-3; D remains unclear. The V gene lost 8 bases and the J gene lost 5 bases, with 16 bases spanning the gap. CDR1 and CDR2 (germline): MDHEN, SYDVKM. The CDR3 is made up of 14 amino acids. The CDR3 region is CASVPGSFRNTIYF. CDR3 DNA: TGTGCCAGCGTTCCGGGGTCTTTTAGAAACACCATATATTTT.

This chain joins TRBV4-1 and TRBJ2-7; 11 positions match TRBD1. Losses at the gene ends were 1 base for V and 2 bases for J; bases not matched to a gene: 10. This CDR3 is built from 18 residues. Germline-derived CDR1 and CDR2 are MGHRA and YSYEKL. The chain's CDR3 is CASSQGPTWDRGTYEQYF. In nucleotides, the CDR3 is TGCGCCAGCAGCCAAGGCCCCACCTGGGACAGGGGGACCTACGAGCAGTACTTC.

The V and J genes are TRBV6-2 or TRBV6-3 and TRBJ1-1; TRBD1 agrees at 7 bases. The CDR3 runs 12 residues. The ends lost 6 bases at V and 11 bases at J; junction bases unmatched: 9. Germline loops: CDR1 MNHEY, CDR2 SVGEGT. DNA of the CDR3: TGTGCCAGCAGCCCCGGTGACAGGGCGGCTTTCTTT. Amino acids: CASSPGDRAAFF.

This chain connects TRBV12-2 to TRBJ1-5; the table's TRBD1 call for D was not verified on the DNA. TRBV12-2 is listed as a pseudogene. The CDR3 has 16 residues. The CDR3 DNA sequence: TGTGCAAGTCGCTTAGGACAGTTCCATAGCAATCAGCCCCAGCATTTT. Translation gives CASRLGQFHSNQPQHF.

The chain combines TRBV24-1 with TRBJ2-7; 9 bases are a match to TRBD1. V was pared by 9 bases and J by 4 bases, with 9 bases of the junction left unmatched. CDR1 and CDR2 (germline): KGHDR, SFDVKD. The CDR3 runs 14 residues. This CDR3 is CATQPGTGSYEQYF. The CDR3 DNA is TGTGCCACCCAACCTGGGACAGGGTCTTACGAGCAGTACTTC.

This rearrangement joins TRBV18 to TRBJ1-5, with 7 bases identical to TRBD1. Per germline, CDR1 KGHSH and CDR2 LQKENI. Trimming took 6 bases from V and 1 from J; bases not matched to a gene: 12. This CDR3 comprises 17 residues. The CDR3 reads CASSPGTVEASNQPQHF. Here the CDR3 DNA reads TGTGCCAGCTCTCCCGGGACAGTCGAGGCGAGCAATCAGCCCCAGCATTTT.

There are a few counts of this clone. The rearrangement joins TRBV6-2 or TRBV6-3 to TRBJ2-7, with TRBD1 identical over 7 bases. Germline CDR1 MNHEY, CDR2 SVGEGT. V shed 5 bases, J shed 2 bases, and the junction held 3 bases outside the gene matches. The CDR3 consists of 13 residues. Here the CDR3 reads CASSQGDPYEQYF. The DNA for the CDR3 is TGTGCCAGCAGTCAGGGGGACCCCTACGAGCAGTACTTC.

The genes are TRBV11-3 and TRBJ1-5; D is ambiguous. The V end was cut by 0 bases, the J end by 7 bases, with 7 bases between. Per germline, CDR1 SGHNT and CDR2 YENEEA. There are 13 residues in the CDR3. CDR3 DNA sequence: TGTGCCAGCAGCTTAGATCGGGGACAGCCCCAGCATTTT. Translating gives CASSLDRGQPQHF.

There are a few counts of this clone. CDR3 sequence reads: CASSGGLLNTEAFF. CDR3 coding DNA: TGTGCCAGCAGCGGCGGACTGCTGAACACTGAAGCTTTCTTT. V is TRBV9 and J is TRBJ1-1, with D uncertain. From germline, CDR1 is SGDLS and CDR2 YYNGEE. The CDR3 loop spans 14 amino acids. V was pared by 3 bases and J by 0 bases, with 9 bases between.

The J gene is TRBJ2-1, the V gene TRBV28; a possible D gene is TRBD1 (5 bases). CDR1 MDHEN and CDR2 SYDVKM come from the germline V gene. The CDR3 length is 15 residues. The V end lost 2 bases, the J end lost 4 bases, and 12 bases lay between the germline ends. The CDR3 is CASSLIGDIYNEQFF. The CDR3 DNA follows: TGTGCCAGCAGTTTAATAGGGGATATTTACAATGAGCAGTTCTTC.

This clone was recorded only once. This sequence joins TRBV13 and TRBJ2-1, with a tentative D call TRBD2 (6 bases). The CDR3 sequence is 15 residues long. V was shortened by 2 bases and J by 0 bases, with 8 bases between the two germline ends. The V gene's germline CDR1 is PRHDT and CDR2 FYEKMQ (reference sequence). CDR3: CASSLTGLSYNEQFF. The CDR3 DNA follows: TGTGCCAGCAGCTTAACGGGACTCTCCTACAATGAGCAGTTCTTC.

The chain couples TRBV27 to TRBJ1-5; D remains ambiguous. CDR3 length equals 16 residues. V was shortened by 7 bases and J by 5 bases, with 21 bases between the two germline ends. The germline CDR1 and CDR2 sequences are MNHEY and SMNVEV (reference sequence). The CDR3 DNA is TGTGCCAGCACTCGCCTAGTGGAGGAATTTGATCAGCCCCAGCATTTT. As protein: CASTRLVEEFDQPQHF.

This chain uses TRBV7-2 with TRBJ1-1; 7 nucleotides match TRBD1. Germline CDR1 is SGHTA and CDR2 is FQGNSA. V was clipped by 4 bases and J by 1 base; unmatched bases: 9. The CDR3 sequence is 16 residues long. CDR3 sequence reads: CASSYRGSVGNTEAFF. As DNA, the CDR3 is TGTGCCAGCAGCTACAGGGGATCGGTGGGGAACACTGAAGCTTTCTTT.

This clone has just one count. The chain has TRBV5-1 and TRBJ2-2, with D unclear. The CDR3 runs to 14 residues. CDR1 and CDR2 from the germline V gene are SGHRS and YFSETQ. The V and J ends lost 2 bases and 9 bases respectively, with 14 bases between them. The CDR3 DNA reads TGCGCCAGCAGCTTCGTTCTTGAGGCCCGGGAGCTGTTTTTT. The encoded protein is CASSFVLEARELFF.